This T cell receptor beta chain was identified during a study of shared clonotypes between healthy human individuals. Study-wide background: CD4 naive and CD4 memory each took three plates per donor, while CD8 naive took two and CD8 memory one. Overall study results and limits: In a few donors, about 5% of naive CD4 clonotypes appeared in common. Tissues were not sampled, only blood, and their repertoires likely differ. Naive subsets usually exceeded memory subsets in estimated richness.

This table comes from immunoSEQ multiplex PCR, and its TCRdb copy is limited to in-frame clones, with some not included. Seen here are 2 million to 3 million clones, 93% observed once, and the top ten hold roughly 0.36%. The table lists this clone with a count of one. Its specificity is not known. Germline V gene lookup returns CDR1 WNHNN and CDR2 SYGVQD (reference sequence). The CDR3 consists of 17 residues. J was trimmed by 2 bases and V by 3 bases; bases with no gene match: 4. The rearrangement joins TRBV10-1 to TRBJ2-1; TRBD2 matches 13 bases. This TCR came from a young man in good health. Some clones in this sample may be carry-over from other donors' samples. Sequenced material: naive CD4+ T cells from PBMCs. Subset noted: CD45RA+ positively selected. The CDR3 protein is CASSETSGRGPYNEQFF. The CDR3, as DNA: TGCGCCAGCAGTGAAACTAGCGGGAGGGGGCCCTACAATGAGCAGTTCTTC.